This T cell receptor (beta chain) was recorded in a study of human T cells and chemical hapten exposure. Via MiXCR, TCRdb re-called the RACE reads, giving one row per CDR3 protein. Found here are 56,000 or so distinct CDR3 sequences, 9.5% to 10% of them singletons; the top ten hold roughly a tenth. Time point indicated: pre-sensitization, week 0. Treatment noted: therapeutic diphenylcyclopropenone sensitization with weekly scalp DPC. From whole blood left unfractionated, total RNA was extracted. Blood collection happened ahead of applying each patch test. A few counts support this clonotype. Antigen unknown. Germline values: CDR1 SQVTM, CDR2 ANQGSEA. The CDR3 loop spans 16 amino acids. Trimming cost V 3 bases and J 1 base; bases outside gene matches: 9. Study-wide results and caveats: No alteration of TCRs above 1 in 1000 frequency was seen with DPC sensitization.

This receptor was obtained from a young woman with alopecia areata. Some clones in this sample may be carry-over from other donors' samples. This sequence joins TRBV29-1 and TRBJ1-2, with 9 bases identical to TRBD1. This material consisted of whole blood, taken in connection with sensitization to the hapten diphenylcyclopropenone (DPC). CDR3 DNA: TGCAGCGTTGAGGGACAGGGAGGGGGAAGTAACTATGGCTACACCTTC. This encodes CSVEGQGGGSNYGYTF.